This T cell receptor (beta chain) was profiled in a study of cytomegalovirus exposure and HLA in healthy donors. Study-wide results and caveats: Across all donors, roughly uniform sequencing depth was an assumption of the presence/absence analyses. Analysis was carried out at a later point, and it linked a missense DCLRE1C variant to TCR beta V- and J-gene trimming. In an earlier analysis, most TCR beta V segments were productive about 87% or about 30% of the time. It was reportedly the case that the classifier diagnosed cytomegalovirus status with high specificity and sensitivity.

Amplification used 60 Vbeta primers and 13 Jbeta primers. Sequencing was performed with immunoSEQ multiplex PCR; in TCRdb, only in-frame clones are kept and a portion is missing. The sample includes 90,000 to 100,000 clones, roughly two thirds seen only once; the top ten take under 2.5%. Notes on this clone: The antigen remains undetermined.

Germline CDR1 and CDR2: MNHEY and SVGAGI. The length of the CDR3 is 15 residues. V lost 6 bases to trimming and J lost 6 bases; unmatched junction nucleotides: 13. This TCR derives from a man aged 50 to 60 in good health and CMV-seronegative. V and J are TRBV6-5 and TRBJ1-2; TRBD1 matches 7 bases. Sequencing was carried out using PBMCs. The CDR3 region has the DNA TGTGCCAGCAGAGTCCCTGGGACAGCCTCTGATGGCTACACCTTC. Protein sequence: CASRVPGTASDGYTF.